The clone carrying this TCR beta chain was picked up a small number of times. The CDR3 covers 17 residues. V shed 1 base, J shed 1 base, and the junction held 6 bases outside the gene matches. Germline values: CDR1 SGHTA, CDR2 FQGNSA. The record originates from a study of identical twins. Template switching introduced a universal primer site, and the cDNA bore unique molecular identifiers. One entry per CDR3 protein results from TCRdb running MiXCR on the 5' RACE reads. Found here are around 470,000 distinct CDR3 sequences, 12% to 15% of them singletons; the top ten hold 0.52%. The sample was also reused in another study, on yellow fever vaccine responses in identical twins.

The clonotype was recovered from a woman younger than 35 in good health. The sample consisted of CD4+ T cells sorted from blood. This rearrangement joins TRBV7-2 to TRBJ2-4, with 8 nucleotides matching TRBD2. The CDR3 reads CASSLGGLAVAKNIQYF. Written as DNA, the CDR3 is TGTGCCAGCAGCTTAGGTGGACTAGCAGTTGCCAAAAACATTCAGTACTTC.